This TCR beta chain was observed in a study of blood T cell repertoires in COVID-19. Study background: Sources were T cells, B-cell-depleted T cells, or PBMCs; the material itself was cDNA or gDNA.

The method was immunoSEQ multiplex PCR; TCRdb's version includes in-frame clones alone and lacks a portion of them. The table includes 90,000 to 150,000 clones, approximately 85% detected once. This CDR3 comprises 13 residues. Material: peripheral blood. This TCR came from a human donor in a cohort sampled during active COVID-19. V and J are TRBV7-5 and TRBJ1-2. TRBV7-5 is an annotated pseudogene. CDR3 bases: TGTGCCAGAAGCTTAGACTGGTGTACTGGCTACACCTTC. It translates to CARSLDWCTGYTF.